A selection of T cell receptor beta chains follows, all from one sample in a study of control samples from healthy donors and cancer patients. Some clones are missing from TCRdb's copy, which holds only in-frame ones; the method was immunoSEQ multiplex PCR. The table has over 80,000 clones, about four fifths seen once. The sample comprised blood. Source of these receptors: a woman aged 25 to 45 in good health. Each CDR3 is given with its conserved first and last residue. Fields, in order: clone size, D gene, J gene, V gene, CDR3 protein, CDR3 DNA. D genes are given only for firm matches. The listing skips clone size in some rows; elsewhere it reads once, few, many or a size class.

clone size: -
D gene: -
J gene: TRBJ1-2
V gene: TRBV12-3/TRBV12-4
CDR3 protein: CASSFGGAGGYTF
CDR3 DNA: TGTGCCAGCAGTTTTGGAGGGGCTGGTGGCTACACCTTC

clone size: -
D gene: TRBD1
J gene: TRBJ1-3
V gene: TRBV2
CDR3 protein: CASSGDRGKSAGNTIYF
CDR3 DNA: TGTGCCAGCAGTGGCGACAGGGGGAAGTCGGCTGGAAACACCATATATTTT

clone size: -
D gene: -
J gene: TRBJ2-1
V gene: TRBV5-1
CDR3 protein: CASSLAGLSSYNEQFF
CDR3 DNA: TGCGCCAGCAGCCTGGCGGGGCTAAGCTCCTACAATGAGCAGTTCTTC

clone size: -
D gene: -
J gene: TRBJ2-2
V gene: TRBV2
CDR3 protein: CASSEFTGGTGELFF
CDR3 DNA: TGTGCCAGCAGTGAATTTACGGGCGGCACCGGGGAGCTGTTTTTT

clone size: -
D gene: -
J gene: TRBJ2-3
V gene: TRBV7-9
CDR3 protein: CASTDQDTQYF
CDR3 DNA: TGTGCCAGCACCGACCAAGATACGCAGTATTTT

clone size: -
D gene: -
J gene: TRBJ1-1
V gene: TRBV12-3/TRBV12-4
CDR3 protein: CASSLMGVAEAFF
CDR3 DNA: TGTGCCAGCAGTTTAATGGGGGTCGCTGAAGCTTTCTTT

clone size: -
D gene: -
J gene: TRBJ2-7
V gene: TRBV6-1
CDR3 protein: CASSDAAHTGYEQYF
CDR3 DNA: TGTGCCAGCAGTGATGCGGCACATACAGGCTACGAGCAGTACTTC

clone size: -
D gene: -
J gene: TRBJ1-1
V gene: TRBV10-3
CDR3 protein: CAISETKGRTFF
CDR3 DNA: TGTGCCATCAGTGAAACGAAGGGCAGGACTTTCTTT

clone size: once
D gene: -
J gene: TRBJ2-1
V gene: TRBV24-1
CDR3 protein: CATSDLKEPRMVNEQFF
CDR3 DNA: TGTGCCACCAGTGATTTGAAGGAACCACGAATGGTCAATGAGCAGTTCTTC

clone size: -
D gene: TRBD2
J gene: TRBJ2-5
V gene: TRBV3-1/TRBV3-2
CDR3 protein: CASSQDHTGGGEETQYF
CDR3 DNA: TGTGCCAGCAGCCAAGATCATACCGGGGGGGGTGAAGAGACCCAGTACTTC

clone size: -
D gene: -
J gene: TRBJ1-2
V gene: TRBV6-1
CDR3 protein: CASSDRGANYGYTF
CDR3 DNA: TGTGCCAGCAGTGACCGGGGGGCTAACTATGGCTACACCTTC

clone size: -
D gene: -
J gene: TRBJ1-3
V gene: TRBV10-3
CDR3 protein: CAIRRGVSPSEKYTIYF
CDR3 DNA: TGTGCCATCAGGAGGGGGGTCTCTCCGTCAGAGAAGTACACCATATATTTT

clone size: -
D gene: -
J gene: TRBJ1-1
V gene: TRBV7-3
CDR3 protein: CASSSGGAGNTEAFF
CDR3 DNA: TGTGCCAGCAGCTCGGGGGGAGCAGGGAACACTGAAGCTTTCTTT

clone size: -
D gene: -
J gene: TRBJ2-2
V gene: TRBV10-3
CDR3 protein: CAISGGGPAGGGELFF
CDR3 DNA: TGTGCCATCAGTGGCGGGGGCCCTGCCGGGGGCGGGGAGCTGTTTTTT

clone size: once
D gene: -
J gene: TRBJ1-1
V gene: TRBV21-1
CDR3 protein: CASGPKGGASNTEAFF
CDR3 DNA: TGTGCCAGCGGCCCAAAAGGGGGAGCTTCTAACACTGAAGCTTTCTTT

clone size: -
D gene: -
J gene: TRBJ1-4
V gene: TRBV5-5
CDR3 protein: CASRVGTNEKLFF
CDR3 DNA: TGTGCCAGCAGGGTGGGCACTAATGAAAAACTGTTTTTT

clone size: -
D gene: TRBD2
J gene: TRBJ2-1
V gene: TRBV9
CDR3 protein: CASSEAGGDNEQFF
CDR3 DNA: TGTGCCAGCAGCGAAGCGGGGGGTGACAATGAGCAGTTCTTC

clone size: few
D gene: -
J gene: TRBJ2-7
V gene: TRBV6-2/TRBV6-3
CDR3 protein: CASSYRPSYEQYF
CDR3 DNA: TGTGCCAGCAGTTACCGGCCGAGCTACGAGCAGTACTTC

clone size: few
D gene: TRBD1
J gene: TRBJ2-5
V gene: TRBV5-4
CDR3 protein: CASSLNLRTGEETQYF
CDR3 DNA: TGTGCCAGCAGCTTGAATCTACGGACAGGGGAAGAGACCCAGTACTTC

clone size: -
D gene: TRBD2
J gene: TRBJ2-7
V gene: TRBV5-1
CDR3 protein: CASSLSGGEQYF
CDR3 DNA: TGCGCCAGCAGCTTGAGCGGGGGCGAGCAGTACTTC

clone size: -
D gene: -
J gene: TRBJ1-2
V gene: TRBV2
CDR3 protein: CASSVCCLRHYGYTF
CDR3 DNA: TGTGCCAGCAGTGTATGTTGCCTTCGGCACTATGGCTACACCTTC

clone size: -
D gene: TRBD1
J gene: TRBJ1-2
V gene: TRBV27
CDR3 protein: CASRLTGTGSWYTF
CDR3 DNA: TGTGCCAGCAGGCTAACCGGGACAGGGTCTTGGTACACCTTC

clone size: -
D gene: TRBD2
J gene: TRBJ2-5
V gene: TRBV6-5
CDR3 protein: CASEPGLASKTQYF
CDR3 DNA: TGTGCCAGTGAACCGGGACTAGCGTCAAAGACCCAGTACTTC

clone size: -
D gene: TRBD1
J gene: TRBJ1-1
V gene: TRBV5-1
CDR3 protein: CASSSGTGIVAFF
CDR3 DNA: TGCGCCAGCAGCTCCGGGACAGGCATCGTGGCTTTCTTT

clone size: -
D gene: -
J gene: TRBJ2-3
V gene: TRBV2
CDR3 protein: CASTTRSFVDTQYF
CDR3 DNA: TGTGCCAGCACCACCCGGTCCTTTGTGGATACGCAGTATTTT

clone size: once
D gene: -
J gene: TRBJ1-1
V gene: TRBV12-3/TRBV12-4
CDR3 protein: CASSLVGGSEAFF
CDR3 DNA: TGTGCCAGCAGTTTAGTGGGGGGCTCTGAAGCTTTCTTT

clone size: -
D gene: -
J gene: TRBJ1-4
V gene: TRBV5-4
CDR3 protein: CASSRRANTNEKLFF
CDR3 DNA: TGTGCCAGCAGCCGCAGGGCAAATACTAATGAAAAACTGTTTTTT

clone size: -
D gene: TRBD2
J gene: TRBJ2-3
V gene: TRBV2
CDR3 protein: CASSEARGADTQYF
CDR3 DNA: TGTGCCAGCAGTGAAGCACGGGGGGCAGATACGCAGTATTTT

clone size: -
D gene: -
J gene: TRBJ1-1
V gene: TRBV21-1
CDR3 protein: CASSKRDSINTEAFF
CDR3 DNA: TGTGCCAGCAGCAAAAGGGACAGCATAAACACTGAAGCTTTCTTT

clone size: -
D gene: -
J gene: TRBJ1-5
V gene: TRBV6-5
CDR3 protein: CASSYLGNQPQHF
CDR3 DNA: TGTGCCAGCAGTTACTTGGGCAATCAGCCCCAGCATTTT

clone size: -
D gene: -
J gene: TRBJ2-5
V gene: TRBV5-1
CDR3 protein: CASSLGAAKETQYF
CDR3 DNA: TGCGCCAGCAGCTTGGGGGCGGCCAAAGAGACCCAGTACTTC

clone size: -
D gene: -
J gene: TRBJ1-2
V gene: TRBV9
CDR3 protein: CASSGIGGYTF
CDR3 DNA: TGTGCCAGCAGCGGCATAGGGGGCTACACCTTC

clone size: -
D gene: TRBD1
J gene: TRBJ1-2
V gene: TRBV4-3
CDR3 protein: CASSLTDRDYGYTF
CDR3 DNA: TGCGCCAGCAGCCTAACGGACAGGGACTATGGCTACACCTTC

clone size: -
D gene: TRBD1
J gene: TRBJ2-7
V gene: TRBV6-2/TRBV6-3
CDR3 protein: CASSYSTGQGNEQYF
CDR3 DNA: TGTGCCAGCAGTTACTCGACAGGACAGGGGAACGAGCAGTACTTC

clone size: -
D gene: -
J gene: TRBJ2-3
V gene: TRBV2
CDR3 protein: CATGREGNTQYF
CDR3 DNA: TGTGCCACAGGCAGGGAAGGGAATACGCAGTATTTT

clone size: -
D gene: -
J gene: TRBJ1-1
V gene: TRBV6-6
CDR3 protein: CASSYDRYTEAFF
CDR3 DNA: TGTGCCAGCAGTTACGACAGATACACTGAAGCTTTCTTT

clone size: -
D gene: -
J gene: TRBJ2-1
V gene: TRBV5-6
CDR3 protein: CASSPWALNEQFF
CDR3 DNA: TGTGCCAGCAGCCCGTGGGCTTTAAATGAGCAGTTCTTC

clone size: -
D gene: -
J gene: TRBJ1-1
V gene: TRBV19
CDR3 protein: CASSIVTGTEAFF
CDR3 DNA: TGTGCCAGTAGTATCGTGACCGGGACTGAAGCTTTCTTT

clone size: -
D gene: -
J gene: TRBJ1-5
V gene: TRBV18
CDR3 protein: CASSPQGGNQPQHF
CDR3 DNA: TGTGCCAGCTCACCACAGGGTGGGAATCAGCCCCAGCATTTT

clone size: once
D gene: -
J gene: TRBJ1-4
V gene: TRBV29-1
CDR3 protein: CSVAGPPGTNEKLFF
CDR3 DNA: TGCAGCGTTGCGGGACCTCCGGGGACTAATGAAAAACTGTTTTTT

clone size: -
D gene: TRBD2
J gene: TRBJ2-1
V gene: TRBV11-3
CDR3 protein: CASSLVSGGPYNEQFF
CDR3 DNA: TGTGCCAGCAGCTTAGTCAGCGGGGGGCCCTACAATGAGCAGTTCTTC

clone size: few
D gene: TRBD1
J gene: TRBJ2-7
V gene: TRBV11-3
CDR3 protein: CASSLTQGAYEQYF
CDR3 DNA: TGTGCCAGCAGCTTAACACAGGGGGCGTACGAGCAGTACTTC

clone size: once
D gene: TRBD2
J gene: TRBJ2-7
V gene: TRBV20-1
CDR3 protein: CSASVAGTYEQYF
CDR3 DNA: TGCAGTGCTAGTGTAGCGGGGACCTACGAGCAGTACTTC

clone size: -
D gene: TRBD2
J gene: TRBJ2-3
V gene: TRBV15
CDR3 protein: CATSRGGTSGGLRDTQYF
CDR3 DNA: TGTGCCACCAGCAGAGGTGGGACTAGCGGGGGGTTGAGAGATACGCAGTATTTT

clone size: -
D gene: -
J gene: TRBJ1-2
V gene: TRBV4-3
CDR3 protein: CASSQDGRQDYGYTF
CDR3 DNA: TGCGCCAGCAGCCAAGATGGCCGGCAGGACTATGGCTACACCTTC

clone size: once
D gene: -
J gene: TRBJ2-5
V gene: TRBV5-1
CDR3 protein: CASSLTGTSQETQYF
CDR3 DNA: TGCGCCAGCAGCTTGACAGGGACTTCACAAGAGACCCAGTACTTC

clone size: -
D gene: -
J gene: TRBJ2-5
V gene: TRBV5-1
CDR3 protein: CASTLVGGQETQYF
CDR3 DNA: TGCGCCAGCACCCTGGTGGGCGGGCAAGAGACCCAGTACTTC

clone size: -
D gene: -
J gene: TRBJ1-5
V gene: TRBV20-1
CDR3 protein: CSASQGRGNQPQHF
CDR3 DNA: TGCAGTGCTAGTCAGGGGCGCGGTAATCAGCCCCAGCATTTT

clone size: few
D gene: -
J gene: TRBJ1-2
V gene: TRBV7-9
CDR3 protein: CASSKEANYGYTF
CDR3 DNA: TGTGCCAGCAGCAAGGAGGCCAACTATGGCTACACCTTC

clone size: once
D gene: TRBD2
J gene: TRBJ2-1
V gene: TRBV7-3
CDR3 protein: CASSARTGAGLAGGPYNEQFF
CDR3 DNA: TGTGCCAGCAGCGCGAGGACAGGGGCCGGACTAGCGGGGGGACCCTACAATGAGCAGTTCTTC